This paragraph reports one T cell receptor (beta chain). The table came from immunoSEQ multiplex PCR; TCRdb's copy has only in-frame clones and leaves some out. The table shows about 250,000 clones, with about 93% occurring only once. The data are from a study of blood T cell repertoires in COVID-19. Overall study: T cells, B-cell-depleted T cells, or PBMCs supplied cDNA or gDNA.

Categorization into cohorts depended on clinical history that participants reported. Trimming removed 2 bases at V and 7 bases at J, with 9 bases between. The CDR3 consists of 13 residues. The germline gives CDR1 LGHDT, CDR2 YNNKEL (reference sequence). The genes are TRBV3-1 (or the pseudogene TRBV3-2) and TRBJ2-1; D gene ambiguous. The source material was PBMCs or T cells enriched from blood (not recorded which). The TCR sequence derives from a woman under 30 who had recovered from COVID-19. The CDR3 DNA is TGTGCCAGCAGCCAAAGTCTATCTAATGAGCAGTTCTTC. This encodes CASSQSLSNEQFF.